Here is one T cell receptor (beta chain) with its context. Sequence at one end of the junction differs from germline and may be a read error. Three rounds of nested PCR, following a modified ARM-PCR protocol, produced the TCRbeta library. TCRdb processed the multiplex PCR reads anew with MiXCR; each CDR3 protein has one entry. The sample lists approximately 79,000 distinct CDR3 sequences; roughly 72% were seen once. This record belongs to a study of tumor and adjacent non-tumor tissue in lung cancer. No cell sorting was done before RNA was extracted from the tissue. Germline V gene data show CDR1 as SGHAT and CDR2 as FQDESV (reference sequence). CDR3 size: 14 residues.

The TCR comes from a woman in her thirties or forties with non-small cell lung cancer. The rearrangement joins TRBV11-1 to TRBJ2-7; D is uncertain. Sample: lung tumor tissue. In nucleotides, the CDR3 is TGTGCCAGCAGCTTAATGCTCGGCAGCTACAAGCAGTATTTC. Translating it yields CASSLMLGSYKQYF.